This T cell receptor beta chain was sequenced for a study of T cell clones after liver transplantation. The overall study: TCRbeta sequencing after a pre-transplant mixed lymphocyte reaction identified graft-donor-reactive clones, later tracked in post-transplant blood. Standard immunosuppression, with no induction, continued until 12-24 months after transplant. As an antigen-independent comparator, third-party-reactive TCRbeta sequences came from pre-transplant mixed lymphocyte reactions.

Details on this clone: Antigen: not known.

Trimming shortened V by 4 bases and J by 1 base, and 12 bases separated the two germline ends. CDR3 length: 15 amino acids. Germline CDR1 and CDR2: SGDLS and YYNGEE. Notes on the study in general: Conclusions were preliminary, with small, heterogeneous patient groups.

Generated by immunoSEQ multiplex PCR, the TCRdb table keeps only in-frame clones and is missing some. The sample includes about 80,000 clones, 70% to 85% of them seen just once. The sample in question was CD4+ T cells from blood, obtained roughly 3.5 years after liver transplant. J is TRBJ1-3 and V is TRBV9; D is possibly TRBD1 (5 bases). The sequence was obtained from a human patient who received a liver transplant. Part of the T cell pool may stem from the graft donor. The CDR3 protein is CASSPRWGSGNTIYF. The CDR3, as DNA: TGTGCCAGCAGCCCCAGGTGGGGGTCTGGAAACACCATATATTTT.